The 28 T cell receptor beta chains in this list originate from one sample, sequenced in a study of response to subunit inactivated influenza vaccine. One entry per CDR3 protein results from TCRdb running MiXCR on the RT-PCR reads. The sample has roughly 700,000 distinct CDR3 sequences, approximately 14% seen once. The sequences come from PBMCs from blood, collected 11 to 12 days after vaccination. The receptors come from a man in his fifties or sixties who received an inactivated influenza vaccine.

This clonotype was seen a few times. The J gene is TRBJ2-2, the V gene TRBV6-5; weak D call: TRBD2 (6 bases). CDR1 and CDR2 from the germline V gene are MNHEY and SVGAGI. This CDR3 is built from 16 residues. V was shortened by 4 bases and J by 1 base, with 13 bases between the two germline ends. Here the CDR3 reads CASSWAGPQNTGELFF. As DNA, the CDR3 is TGTGCCAGCAGTTGGGCGGGACCGCAGAACACCGGGGAGCTGTTTTTT.

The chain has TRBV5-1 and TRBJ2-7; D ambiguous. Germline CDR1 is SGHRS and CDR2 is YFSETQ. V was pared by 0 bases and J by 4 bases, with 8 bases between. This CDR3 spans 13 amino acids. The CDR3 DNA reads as TGCGCCAGCAGCTTGGCCCTTATGTACGAGCAGTACTTC. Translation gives CASSLALMYEQYF.

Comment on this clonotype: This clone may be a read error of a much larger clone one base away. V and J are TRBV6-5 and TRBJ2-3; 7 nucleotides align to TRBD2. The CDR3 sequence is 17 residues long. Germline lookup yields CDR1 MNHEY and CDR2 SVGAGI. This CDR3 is CASSYSPPGRATDSQYF. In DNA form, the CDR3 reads TGTGCCAGCAGTTACTCACCACCGGGGAGGGCTACAGATTCGCAGTATTTT.

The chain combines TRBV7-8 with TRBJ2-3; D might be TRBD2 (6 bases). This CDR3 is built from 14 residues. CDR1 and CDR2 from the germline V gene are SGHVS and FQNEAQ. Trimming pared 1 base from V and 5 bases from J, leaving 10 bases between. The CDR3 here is CASSLGGVGDTQYF. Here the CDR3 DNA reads TGTGCCAGCAGCTTAGGGGGGGTGGGAGATACGCAGTATTTT.

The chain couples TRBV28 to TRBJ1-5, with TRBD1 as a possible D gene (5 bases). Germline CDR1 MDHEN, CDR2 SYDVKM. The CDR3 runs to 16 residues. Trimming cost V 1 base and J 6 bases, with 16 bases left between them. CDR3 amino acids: CASSLSRAGSRQPQHF. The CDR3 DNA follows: TGTGCCAGCAGTTTATCGCGGGCAGGGTCGCGTCAGCCCCAGCATTTT.

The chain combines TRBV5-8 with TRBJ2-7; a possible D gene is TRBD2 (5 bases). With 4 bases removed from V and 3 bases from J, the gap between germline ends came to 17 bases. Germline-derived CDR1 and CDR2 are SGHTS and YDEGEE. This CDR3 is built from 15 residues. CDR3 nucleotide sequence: TGTGCCAGCAGCAATACTAGAGGCGTCGTCTACGAGCAGTACTTC. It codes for CASSNTRGVVYEQYF.

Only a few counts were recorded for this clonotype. The CDR3 protein is CASSSGEGEKLFF. In nucleotides, the CDR3 is TGTGCCAGCAGTAGCGGGGAAGGTGAAAAACTGTTTTTT. The chain uses TRBV6-2 or TRBV6-3 and TRBJ1-4; D is undetermined. Trimming cost V 5 bases and J 7 bases, with 11 bases left between them. The CDR3 is made up of 13 amino acids. In germline, CDR1 is MNHEY, CDR2 SVGEGT.

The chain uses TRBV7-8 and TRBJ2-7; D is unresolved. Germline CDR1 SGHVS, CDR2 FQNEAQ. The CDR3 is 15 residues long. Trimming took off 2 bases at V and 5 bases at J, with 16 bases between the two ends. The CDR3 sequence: CASSLHFVRSNEQYF. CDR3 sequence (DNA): TGTGCCAGCAGCTTACACTTTGTTCGGTCCAACGAGCAGTACTTC.

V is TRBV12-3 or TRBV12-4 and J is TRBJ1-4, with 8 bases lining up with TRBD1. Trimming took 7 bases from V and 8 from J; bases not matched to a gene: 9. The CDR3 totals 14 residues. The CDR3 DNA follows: TGTGCCAGCACCAGGACAGGGATTGTCGAAAAACTGTTTTTT. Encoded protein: CASTRTGIVEKLFF.

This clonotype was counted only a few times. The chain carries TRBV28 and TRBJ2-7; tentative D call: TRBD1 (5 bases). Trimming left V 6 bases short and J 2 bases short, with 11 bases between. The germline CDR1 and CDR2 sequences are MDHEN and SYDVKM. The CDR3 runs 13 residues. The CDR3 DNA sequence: TGTGCCAGCAGGACAGTCCTAACCTACGAGCAGTACTTC. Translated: CASRTVLTYEQYF.

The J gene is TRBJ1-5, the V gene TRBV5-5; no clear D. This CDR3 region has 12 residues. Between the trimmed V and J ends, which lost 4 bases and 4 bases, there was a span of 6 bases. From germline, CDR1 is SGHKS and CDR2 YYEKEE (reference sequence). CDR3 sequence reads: CASSPLNQPQHF. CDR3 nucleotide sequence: TGTGCCAGCAGCCCACTAAATCAGCCCCAGCATTTT.

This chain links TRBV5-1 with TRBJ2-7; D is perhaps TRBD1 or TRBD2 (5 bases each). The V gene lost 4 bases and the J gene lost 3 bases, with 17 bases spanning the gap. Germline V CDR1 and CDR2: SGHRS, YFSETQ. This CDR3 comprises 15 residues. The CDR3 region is CASSASPGPDYEQYF. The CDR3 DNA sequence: TGCGCCAGCAGCGCCTCCCCGGGACCGGACTACGAGCAGTACTTC.

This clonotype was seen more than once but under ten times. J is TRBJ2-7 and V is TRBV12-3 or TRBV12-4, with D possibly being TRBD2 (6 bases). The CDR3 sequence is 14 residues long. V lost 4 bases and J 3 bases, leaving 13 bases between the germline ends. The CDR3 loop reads CASSSTGTVYEQYF. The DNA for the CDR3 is TGTGCCAGCAGTTCCACCGGGACTGTCTACGAGCAGTACTTC.

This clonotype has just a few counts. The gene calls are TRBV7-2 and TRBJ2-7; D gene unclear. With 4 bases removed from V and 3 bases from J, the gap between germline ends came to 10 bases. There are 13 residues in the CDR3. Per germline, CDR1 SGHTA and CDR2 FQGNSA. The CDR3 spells CASSSGSNYEQYF. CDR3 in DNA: TGTGCCAGCAGCTCAGGTTCAAACTACGAGCAGTACTTC.

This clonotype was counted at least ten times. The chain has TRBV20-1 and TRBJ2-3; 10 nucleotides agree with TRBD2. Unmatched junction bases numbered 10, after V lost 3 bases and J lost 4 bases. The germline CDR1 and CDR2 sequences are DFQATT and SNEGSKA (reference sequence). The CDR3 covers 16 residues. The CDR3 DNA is TGCAGTGCTAGCGGTTCAGCGGGGGGGCTCGCAGATACGCAGTATTTT. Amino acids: CSASGSAGGLADTQYF.

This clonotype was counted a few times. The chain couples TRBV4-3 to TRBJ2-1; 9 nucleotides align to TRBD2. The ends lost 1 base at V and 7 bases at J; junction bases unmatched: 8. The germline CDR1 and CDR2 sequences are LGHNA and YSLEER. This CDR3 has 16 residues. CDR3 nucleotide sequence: TGCGCCAGCAGCCAAGGGGCGGGAGGGCGTCGGAATGAGCAGTTCTTC. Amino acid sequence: CASSQGAGGRRNEQFF.

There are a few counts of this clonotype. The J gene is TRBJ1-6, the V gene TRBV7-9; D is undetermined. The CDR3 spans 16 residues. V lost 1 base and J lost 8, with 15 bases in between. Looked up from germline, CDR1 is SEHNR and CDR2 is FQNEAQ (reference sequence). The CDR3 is CASSLGSTGRDSPLHF. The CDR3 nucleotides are TGTGCCAGCAGCTTAGGATCGACGGGAAGAGATTCACCCCTCCACTTT.

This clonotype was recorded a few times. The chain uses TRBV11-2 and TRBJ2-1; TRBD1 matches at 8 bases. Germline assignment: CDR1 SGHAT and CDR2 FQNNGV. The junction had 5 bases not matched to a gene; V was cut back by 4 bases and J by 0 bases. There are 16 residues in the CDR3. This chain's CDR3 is CASSSHRGSSYNEQFF. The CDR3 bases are TGTGCCAGCAGCTCCCACAGGGGGAGCTCCTACAATGAGCAGTTCTTC.

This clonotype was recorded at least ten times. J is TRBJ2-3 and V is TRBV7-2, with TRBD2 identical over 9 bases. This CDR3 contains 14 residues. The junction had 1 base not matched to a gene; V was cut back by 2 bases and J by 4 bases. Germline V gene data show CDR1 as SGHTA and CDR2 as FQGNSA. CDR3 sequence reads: CASSLQRGADTQYF. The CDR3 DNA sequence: TGTGCCAGCAGCTTACAGCGGGGGGCAGATACGCAGTATTTT.

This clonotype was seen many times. CDR3 sequence (DNA): TGCAGTGCTACCGGAGGAGGGGGAAACATTCAGTACTTC. It is translated as CSATGGGGNIQYF. The chain has TRBV20-1 and TRBJ2-4; TRBD1 or TRBD2 may be the D gene (6 bases each). This CDR3 region has 13 residues. Germline V CDR1 and CDR2: DFQATT, SNEGSKA (reference sequence). Trimming removed 4 bases from V and 6 bases from J, with 13 bases in between.

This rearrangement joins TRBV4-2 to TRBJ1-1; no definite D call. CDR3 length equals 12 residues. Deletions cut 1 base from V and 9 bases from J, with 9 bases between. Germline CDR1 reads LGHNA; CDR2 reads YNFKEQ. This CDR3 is CASSQGRVQAFF. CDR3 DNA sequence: TGTGCCAGCAGCCAAGGGCGGGTACAAGCTTTCTTT.

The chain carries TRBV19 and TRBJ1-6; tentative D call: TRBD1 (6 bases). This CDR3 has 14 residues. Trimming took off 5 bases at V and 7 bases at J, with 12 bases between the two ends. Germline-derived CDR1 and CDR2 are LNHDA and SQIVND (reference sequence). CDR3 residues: CASSAIQGNSPLHF. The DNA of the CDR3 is TGTGCCAGTAGTGCCATACAGGGAAATTCACCCCTCCACTTT. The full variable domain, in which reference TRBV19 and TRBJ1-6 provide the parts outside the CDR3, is DGGITQSPKYLFRKEGQNVTLSCEQNLNHDAMYWYRQDPGQGLRLIYYSQIVNDFQKGDIAEGYSVSREKKESFPLTVTSAQKNPTAFYLCASSAIQGNSPLHFGNGTRLTVT.

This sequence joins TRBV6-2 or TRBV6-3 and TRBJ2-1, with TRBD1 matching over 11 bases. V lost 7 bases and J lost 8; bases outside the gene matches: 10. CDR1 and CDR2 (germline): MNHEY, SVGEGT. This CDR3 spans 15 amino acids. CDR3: CASKLRTGGADEQFF. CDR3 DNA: TGTGCCAGCAAGCTAAGGACAGGGGGCGCGGATGAGCAGTTCTTC.

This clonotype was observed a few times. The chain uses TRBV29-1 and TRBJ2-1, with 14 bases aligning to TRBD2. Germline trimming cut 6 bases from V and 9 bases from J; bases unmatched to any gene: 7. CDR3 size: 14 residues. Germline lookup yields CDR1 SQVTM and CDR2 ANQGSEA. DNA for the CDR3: TGCAGCGTGATCGGGACTAGCGGGAGTATTGAGCAGTTCTTC. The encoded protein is CSVIGTSGSIEQFF.

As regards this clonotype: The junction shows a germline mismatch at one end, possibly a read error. The CDR3 protein is CCARDRDRLIGTEAFF. CDR3 nucleotide sequence: TGCTGTGCTAGAGATAGGGACAGACTCATCGGGACTGAAGCTTTCTTT. This chain joins TRBV20-1 and TRBJ1-1; 7 bases map to TRBD1. The CDR3 spans 16 residues. CDR1 is DFQATT, CDR2 SNEGSKA, per germline (reference sequence).

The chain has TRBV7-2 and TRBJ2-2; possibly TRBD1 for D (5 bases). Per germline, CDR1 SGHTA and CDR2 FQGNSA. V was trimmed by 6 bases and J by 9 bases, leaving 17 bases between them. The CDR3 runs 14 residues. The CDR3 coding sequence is TGTGCCAGCAGAGGTGGACATCAGTCCAGGGAGCTGTTTTTT. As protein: CASRGGHQSRELFF.

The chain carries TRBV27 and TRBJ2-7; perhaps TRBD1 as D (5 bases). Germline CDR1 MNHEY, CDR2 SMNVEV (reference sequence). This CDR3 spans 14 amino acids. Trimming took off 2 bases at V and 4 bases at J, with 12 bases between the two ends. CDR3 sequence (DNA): TGTGCCAGCAGTTTAAGCAGGGCGGCGTACGAGCAGTACTTC. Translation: CASSLSRAAYEQYF.

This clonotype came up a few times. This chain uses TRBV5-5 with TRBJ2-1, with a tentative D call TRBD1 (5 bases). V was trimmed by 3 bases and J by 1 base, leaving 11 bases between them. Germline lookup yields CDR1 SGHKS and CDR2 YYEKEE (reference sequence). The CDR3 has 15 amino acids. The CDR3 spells CASSSFTGSYNEQFF. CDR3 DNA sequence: TGTGCCAGCAGCTCATTTACAGGATCCTACAATGAGCAGTTCTTC.